This TCR beta chain is drawn from a study of cytomegalovirus exposure and HLA in healthy donors. V shed 4 bases, J shed 6 bases, and the junction held 4 bases outside the gene matches. CDR1 and CDR2 from the germline V gene are MNHNY and SVGAGI (reference sequence). CDR3 length: 15 amino acids. Nominally healthy donors were sampled, though unrecorded immune exposures were likely. 60 Vbeta and 13 Jbeta primers were used in PCR. Here immunoSEQ multiplex PCR was the method, and the copy in TCRdb shows in-frame clones only, minus some. The profile shows over 80,000 clones, 82% of them singletons. The V gene is TRBV6-6, the J gene TRBJ2-1; TRBD2 agrees at 12 bases. Sequencing input: PBMCs. This TCR was recovered from a man aged 45 to 65 in good health and CMV-seronegative. In DNA, the CDR3 is TGTGCCAGCAGTTCGACTAGCGGGAGCAGCAATGAGCAGTTCTTC. Its translation is CASSSTSGSSNEQFF.